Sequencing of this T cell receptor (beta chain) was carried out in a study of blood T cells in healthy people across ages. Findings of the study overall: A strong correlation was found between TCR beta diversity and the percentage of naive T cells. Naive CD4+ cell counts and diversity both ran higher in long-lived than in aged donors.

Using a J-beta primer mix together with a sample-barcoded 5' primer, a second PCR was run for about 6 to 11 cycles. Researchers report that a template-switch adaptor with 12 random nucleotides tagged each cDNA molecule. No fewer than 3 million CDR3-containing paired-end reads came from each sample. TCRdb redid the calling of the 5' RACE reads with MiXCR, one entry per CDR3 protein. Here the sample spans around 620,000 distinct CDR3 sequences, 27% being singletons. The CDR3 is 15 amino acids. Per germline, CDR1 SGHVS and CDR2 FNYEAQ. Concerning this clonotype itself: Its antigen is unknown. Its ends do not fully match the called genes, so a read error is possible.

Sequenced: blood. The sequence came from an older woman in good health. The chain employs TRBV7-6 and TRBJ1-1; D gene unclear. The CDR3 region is CATSWTGSRNTEAFF. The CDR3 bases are TGTGCCACCAGCTGGACGGGGTCTCGGAACACTGAAGCTTTCTTT.